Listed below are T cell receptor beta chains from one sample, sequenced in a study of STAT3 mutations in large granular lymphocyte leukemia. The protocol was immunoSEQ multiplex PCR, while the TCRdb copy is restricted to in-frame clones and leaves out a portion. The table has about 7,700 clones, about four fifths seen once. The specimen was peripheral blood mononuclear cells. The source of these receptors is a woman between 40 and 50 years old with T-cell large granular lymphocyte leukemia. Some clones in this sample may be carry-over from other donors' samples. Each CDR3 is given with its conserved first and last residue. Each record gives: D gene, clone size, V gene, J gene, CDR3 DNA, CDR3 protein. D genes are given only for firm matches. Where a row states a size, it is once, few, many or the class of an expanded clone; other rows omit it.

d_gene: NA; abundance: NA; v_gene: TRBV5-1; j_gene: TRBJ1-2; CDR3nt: TGCGCCAGCAGCTTGCCTAGTGGTGGCTACACCTTC; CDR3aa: CASSLPSGGYTF
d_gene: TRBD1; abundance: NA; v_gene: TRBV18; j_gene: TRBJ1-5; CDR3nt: TGTGCCAGCTCTGATGGGACAGGGGGCTTCCATCAGCCCCAGCATTTT; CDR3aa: CASSDGTGGFHQPQHF
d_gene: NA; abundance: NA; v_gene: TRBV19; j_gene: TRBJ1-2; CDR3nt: TGTGCCAGTAGTGGGGTGACAGGAAACTATGGCTACACCTTC; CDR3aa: CASSGVTGNYGYTF
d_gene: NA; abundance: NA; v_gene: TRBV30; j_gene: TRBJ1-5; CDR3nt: TGTGCCTGGAGTTCTGGCCCTTTGGGGCGTCAGCCCCAGCATTTT; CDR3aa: CAWSSGPLGRQPQHF
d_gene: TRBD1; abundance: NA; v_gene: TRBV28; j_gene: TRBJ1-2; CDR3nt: TGTGCCAGCAGTCTCAGGGGGAGGGCTTCGGGACTCTATGGCTACACCTTC; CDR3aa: CASSLRGRASGLYGYTF
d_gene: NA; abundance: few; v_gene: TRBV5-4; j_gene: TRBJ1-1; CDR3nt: TGTGCCAGCAGCGGACGGGACCGGAACACTGAAGCTTTCTTT; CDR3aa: CASSGRDRNTEAFF
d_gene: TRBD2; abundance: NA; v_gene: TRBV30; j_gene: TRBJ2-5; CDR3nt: TGTGCCTGGGGACTAGCGGTCCAAGAGACCCAGTACTTC; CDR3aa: CAWGLAVQETQYF
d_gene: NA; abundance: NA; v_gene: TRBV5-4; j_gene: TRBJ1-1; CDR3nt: TGTGCCAGCAGCTCGGTACCACGGAACACTGAAGCTTTCTTT; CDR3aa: CASSSVPRNTEAFF
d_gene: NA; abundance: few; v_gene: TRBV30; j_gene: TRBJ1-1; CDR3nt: TGTGCCTGGAGTGTTAGGGGATTGGGCACTGAAGCTTTCTTT; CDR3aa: CAWSVRGLGTEAFF
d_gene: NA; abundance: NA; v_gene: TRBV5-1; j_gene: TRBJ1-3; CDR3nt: TGCGCCAGCAGTCCCGGGGGTTACGGAAACACCATATATTTT; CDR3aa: CASSPGGYGNTIYF
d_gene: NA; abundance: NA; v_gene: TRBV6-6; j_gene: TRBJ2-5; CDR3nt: TGTGCCAGCAGTTACTCGCCCAAGGCTCAGGGAGAGACCCAGTACTTC; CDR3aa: CASSYSPKAQGETQYF
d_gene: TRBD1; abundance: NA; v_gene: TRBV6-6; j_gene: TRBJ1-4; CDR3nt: TGTGCCAGCAGTCACCAGGGGGCGGGGGAAAAACTGTTTTTT; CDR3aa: CASSHQGAGEKLFF
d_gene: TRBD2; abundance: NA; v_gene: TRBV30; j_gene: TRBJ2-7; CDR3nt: TGTGCCTGGACCCGGGGAGGGTCCTACGAGCAGTACTTC; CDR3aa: CAWTRGGSYEQYF
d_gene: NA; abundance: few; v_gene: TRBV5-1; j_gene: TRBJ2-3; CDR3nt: TGCGCCAGCAGCTTAGGTGAAGGGACAGATACGCAGTATTTT; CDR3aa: CASSLGEGTDTQYF
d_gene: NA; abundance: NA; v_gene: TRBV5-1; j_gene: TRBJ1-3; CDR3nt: TGCGCCAGCAGCTTTAGTCAGTCGAACTCTGGAAACACCATATATTTT; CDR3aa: CASSFSQSNSGNTIYF